A selection of T cell receptor beta chains follows, all from one sample in a study of shared clonotypes between healthy human individuals. Clones were sequenced by immunoSEQ multiplex PCR, and TCRdb holds only the in-frame ones, with some missing. The data show roughly 2.5 million clones, more than 80% seen once. The sample was naive CD4+ T cells sorted from blood. The origin of the receptors is a man aged 18 to 30 in good health. Both conserved end residues are part of each CDR3. A D gene is named only where the DNA matches it firmly. Size is omitted from some rows. Given values are once, few, many or a class for expanded clones.

d_gene: TRBD1; j_gene: TRBJ2-6; abundance: -; v_gene: TRBV5-4; CDR3nt: TGTGCCAGCAGCGGGGGGGACAGGGTCTCTGGGGCCAACGTCCTGACTTTC; CDR3aa: CASSGGDRVSGANVLTF
d_gene: TRBD2; j_gene: TRBJ2-7; abundance: -; v_gene: TRBV5-1; CDR3nt: TGCGCCAGCAGCTTGGGGGCTAGCGGGAGCCCCTACGAGCAGTACTTC; CDR3aa: CASSLGASGSPYEQYF
d_gene: -; j_gene: TRBJ2-5; abundance: -; v_gene: TRBV7-6; CDR3nt: TGTGCCAGCAGCCCGACAGGTCCAAGGGGGACCCAGTACTTC; CDR3aa: CASSPTGPRGTQYF
d_gene: TRBD1; j_gene: TRBJ2-1; abundance: -; v_gene: TRBV14; CDR3nt: TGTGCCAGCAGCCAAGGACAGGGGTACAATGAGCAGTTCTTC; CDR3aa: CASSQGQGYNEQFF
d_gene: -; j_gene: TRBJ1-2; abundance: -; v_gene: TRBV19; CDR3nt: TGTGCCAGCAGGGACGTTTATGGCTACACCTTC; CDR3aa: CASRDVYGYTF
d_gene: TRBD2; j_gene: TRBJ2-2; abundance: -; v_gene: TRBV5-4; CDR3nt: TGTGCCAGCAGCCCTGAATTTGGGAGGGCCAACACCGGGGAGCTGTTTTTT; CDR3aa: CASSPEFGRANTGELFF
d_gene: -; j_gene: TRBJ1-2; abundance: -; v_gene: TRBV19; CDR3nt: TGTGCCAGTAGTCTTGGAGCAGGAGGCGGCTACACCTTC; CDR3aa: CASSLGAGGGYTF
d_gene: TRBD1; j_gene: TRBJ1-2; abundance: -; v_gene: TRBV7-2; CDR3nt: TGTGCCAGCAGCTTAGAAACAGGGGGAATTGGCTACACCTTC; CDR3aa: CASSLETGGIGYTF
d_gene: -; j_gene: TRBJ2-1; abundance: -; v_gene: TRBV29-1; CDR3nt: TGCAGCGTTGAACGGCTTCAAGAGCAGTTCTTC; CDR3aa: CSVERLQEQFF
d_gene: -; j_gene: TRBJ2-7; abundance: -; v_gene: TRBV11-3; CDR3nt: TGTGCCAGCAGCTCTTCGGGGGCATCGGGAGAGCAGTACTTC; CDR3aa: CASSSSGASGEQYF
d_gene: -; j_gene: TRBJ1-5; abundance: -; v_gene: TRBV10-3; CDR3nt: TGTGCCATCAGTGAAGCAGGAGGTCAGCCCCAGCATTTT; CDR3aa: CAISEAGGQPQHF
d_gene: -; j_gene: TRBJ1-5; abundance: -; v_gene: TRBV2; CDR3nt: TGTGCCAGCAGTGTTGGAGGGGTGGGGAATCAGCCCCAGCATTTT; CDR3aa: CASSVGGVGNQPQHF
d_gene: TRBD2; j_gene: TRBJ2-7; abundance: once; v_gene: TRBV30; CDR3nt: TGTGCCTGGAATATCAACCTTAGCGGGGGGAAACACGAGCAGTACTTC; CDR3aa: CAWNINLSGGKHEQYF
d_gene: TRBD1; j_gene: TRBJ1-5; abundance: -; v_gene: TRBV28; CDR3nt: TGTGCCAGCAGTAGACAGGGGGCAGGGGGTAGCAATCAGCCCCAGCATTTT; CDR3aa: CASSRQGAGGSNQPQHF
d_gene: -; j_gene: TRBJ1-4; abundance: -; v_gene: TRBV5-1; CDR3nt: TGCGCCAGCAGCGACCCTGCAGGGGAGATAGGAAAACTGTTTTTT; CDR3aa: CASSDPAGEIGKLFF
d_gene: -; j_gene: TRBJ2-3; abundance: -; v_gene: TRBV7-9; CDR3nt: TGTGCCAGCAGCTTAGACTCCTATACGCAGTATTTT; CDR3aa: CASSLDSYTQYF
d_gene: -; j_gene: TRBJ1-1; abundance: -; v_gene: TRBV27; CDR3nt: TGTGCCAGTAGGGGGTATGCCCCGAACACTGAAGCTTTCTTT; CDR3aa: CASRGYAPNTEAFF
d_gene: -; j_gene: TRBJ2-3; abundance: -; v_gene: TRBV18; CDR3nt: TGTGCCAGCTCACCAAGTTCCTCAGATACGCAGTATTTT; CDR3aa: CASSPSSSDTQYF
d_gene: TRBD1; j_gene: TRBJ1-2; abundance: -; v_gene: TRBV11-2; CDR3nt: TGTGCCAGCAGCTTAGGACAGGGAAAGGACTATGGCTACACCTTC; CDR3aa: CASSLGQGKDYGYTF
d_gene: -; j_gene: TRBJ2-1; abundance: -; v_gene: TRBV2; CDR3nt: TGTGCCAGCAGGGGTTATAGTGAGCAGTTCTTC; CDR3aa: CASRGYSEQFF
d_gene: TRBD2; j_gene: TRBJ2-7; abundance: -; v_gene: TRBV7-2; CDR3nt: TGTGCCAGCAGCTTCGCGACTAGCAACGAGCAGTACTTC; CDR3aa: CASSFATSNEQYF
d_gene: -; j_gene: TRBJ2-1; abundance: -; v_gene: TRBV6-6; CDR3nt: TGTGCCAGCAGTCGACAGCTCTCCTACAATGAGCAGTTCTTC; CDR3aa: CASSRQLSYNEQFF
d_gene: TRBD1; j_gene: TRBJ1-2; abundance: -; v_gene: TRBV5-4; CDR3nt: TGTGCCAGCAGCTTGAGACAGGGGGGGGCTTATGGCTACACCTTC; CDR3aa: CASSLRQGGAYGYTF
d_gene: -; j_gene: TRBJ1-2; abundance: -; v_gene: TRBV7-9; CDR3nt: TGTGCCAGCAGCTTACTACAGTCGTATGGCTACACCTTC; CDR3aa: CASSLLQSYGYTF
d_gene: -; j_gene: TRBJ1-3; abundance: -; v_gene: TRBV18; CDR3nt: TGTGCCAGCTCACCAAACCTTGACAGCTCTGGAAACACCATATATTTT; CDR3aa: CASSPNLDSSGNTIYF
d_gene: TRBD1; j_gene: TRBJ1-6; abundance: once; v_gene: TRBV10-3; CDR3nt: TGTGCCATCAGGCAGGGGGTGGATTCACCCCTCCACTTT; CDR3aa: CAIRQGVDSPLHF
d_gene: -; j_gene: TRBJ1-3; abundance: -; v_gene: TRBV9; CDR3nt: TGTGCCAGCAGCGTAGCGGGGGGAAACACCATATATTTT; CDR3aa: CASSVAGGNTIYF
d_gene: -; j_gene: TRBJ2-5; abundance: -; v_gene: TRBV18; CDR3nt: TGTGCCAGCTCACCACCGGGTCAGACGGGTCAAGAGACCCAGTACTTC; CDR3aa: CASSPPGQTGQETQYF
d_gene: -; j_gene: TRBJ2-7; abundance: -; v_gene: TRBV7-2; CDR3nt: TGTGCCAGCAGCTTAGCGAGCGCCTACGAGCAGTACTTC; CDR3aa: CASSLASAYEQYF
d_gene: -; j_gene: TRBJ2-5; abundance: once; v_gene: TRBV29-1; CDR3nt: TGCAGCGTTGCCCTCGGGGCCCAAGAGACCCAGTACTTC; CDR3aa: CSVALGAQETQYF
d_gene: -; j_gene: TRBJ2-1; abundance: -; v_gene: TRBV18; CDR3nt: TGTGCCAGCTCAATGAACTCCTACAATGAGCAGTTCTTC; CDR3aa: CASSMNSYNEQFF